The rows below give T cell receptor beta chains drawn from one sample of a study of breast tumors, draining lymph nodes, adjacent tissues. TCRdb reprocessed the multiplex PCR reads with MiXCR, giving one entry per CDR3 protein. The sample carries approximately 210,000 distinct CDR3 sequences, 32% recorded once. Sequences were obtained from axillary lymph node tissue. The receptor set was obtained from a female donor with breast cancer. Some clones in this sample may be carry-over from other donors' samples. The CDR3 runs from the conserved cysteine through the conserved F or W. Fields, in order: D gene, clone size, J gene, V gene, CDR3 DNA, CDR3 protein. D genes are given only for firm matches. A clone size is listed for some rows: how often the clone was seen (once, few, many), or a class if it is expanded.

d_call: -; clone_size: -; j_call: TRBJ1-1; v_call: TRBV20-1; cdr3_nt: TGCAGTGCTAGCCGGGACACCCTAACTGAAGCTTTCTTT; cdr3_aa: CSASRDTLTEAFF
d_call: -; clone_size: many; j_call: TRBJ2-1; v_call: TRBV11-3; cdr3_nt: TGTGCCAGCAGCTTAAATGGGGCGGGTAACAATGAGCAGTTCTTC; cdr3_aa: CASSLNGAGNNEQFF
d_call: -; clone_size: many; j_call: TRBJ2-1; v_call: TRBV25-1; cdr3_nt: TGTGCCAGCAGTCGCTCATACAATGAGCAGTTCTTC; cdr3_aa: CASSRSYNEQFF
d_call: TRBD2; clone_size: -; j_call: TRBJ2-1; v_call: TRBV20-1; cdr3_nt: TGCAGTGCAAGACTAGCGGTTGCTAGCACCTACAATGAGCAGTTCTTC; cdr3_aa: CSARLAVASTYNEQFF
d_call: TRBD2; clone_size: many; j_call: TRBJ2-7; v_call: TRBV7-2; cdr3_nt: TGTGCCAGCAGCTTAGCGGGAGGGCCAGTGTACGAGCAGTACTTC; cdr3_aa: CASSLAGGPVYEQYF
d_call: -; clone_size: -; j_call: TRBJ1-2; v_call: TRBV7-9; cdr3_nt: TGTGCCACCCGGGCGGGGGTTGTATACGGCTACACCTTC; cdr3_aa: CATRAGVVYGYTF
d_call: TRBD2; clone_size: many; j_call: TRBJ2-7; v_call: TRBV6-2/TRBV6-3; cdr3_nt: TGTGCCAGCAGGGGGACTAGCGGGAGAAGATACTTC; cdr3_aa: CASRGTSGRRYF
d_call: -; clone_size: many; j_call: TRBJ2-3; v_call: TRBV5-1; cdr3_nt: TGCGCCAGCAGCCCGGAAGGGGATACGCAGTATTTT; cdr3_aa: CASSPEGDTQYF
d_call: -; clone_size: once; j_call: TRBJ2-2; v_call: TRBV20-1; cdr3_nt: TGCAGTGTTGGACCGCGCACCGGGGAGCTGTTTTTT; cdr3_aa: CSVGPRTGELFF
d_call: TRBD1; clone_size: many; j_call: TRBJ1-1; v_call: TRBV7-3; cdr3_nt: TGTGCCAGCAGCTACGGACAGGGCATCCACACTGAAGCTTTCTTT; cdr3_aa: CASSYGQGIHTEAFF
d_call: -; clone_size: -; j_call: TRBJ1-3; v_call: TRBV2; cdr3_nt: TGTGCCAGCAGGGGAATCACCATATATTTT; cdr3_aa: CASRGITIYF
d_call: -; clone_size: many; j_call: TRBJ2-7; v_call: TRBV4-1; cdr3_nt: TGCGCCAGCAGCCAAGATTCTCGACCTTTCTACGAGCAGTACTTC; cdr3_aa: CASSQDSRPFYEQYF
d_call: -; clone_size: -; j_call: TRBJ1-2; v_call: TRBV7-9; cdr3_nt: TGCGCCGGCAGGCCACCTGGGGTGGTCGCGCGAGTTGGCTACACCTTC; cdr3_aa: CAGRPPGVVARVGYTF
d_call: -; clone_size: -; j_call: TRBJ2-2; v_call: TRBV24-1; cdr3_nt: TGTGCCACCAGTGATACGTCCGGGACAGGGGAGCTGTTTTTT; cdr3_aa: CATSDTSGTGELFF
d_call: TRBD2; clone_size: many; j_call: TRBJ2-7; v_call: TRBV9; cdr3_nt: TGTGCCAGCAGCCCAGGACTAGCGGGAGGAGAAGAGCAGTACTTC; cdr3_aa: CASSPGLAGGEEQYF
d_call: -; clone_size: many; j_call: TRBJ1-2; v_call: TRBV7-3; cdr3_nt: TGTGCCAGCAGCTTCGGCGGGAATTCTGGCTACACCTTC; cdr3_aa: CASSFGGNSGYTF
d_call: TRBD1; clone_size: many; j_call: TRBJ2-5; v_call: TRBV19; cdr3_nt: TGTGCCAGTAGTCTACCGACGACAGGGGGATCCCAAGAGACCCAGTACTTC; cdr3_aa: CASSLPTTGGSQETQYF
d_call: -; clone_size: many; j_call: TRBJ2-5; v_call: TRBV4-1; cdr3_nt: TGCGCCAGCAGCCAAGGAGGACTAACGGGAGAGACCCAGTACTTC; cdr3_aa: CASSQGGLTGETQYF
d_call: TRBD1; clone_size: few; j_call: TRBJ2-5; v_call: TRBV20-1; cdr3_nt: TGCAGTGCTAGTCCCTTACAGGGGGCTGCCGAGACCCAGTACTTC; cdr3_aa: CSASPLQGAAETQYF
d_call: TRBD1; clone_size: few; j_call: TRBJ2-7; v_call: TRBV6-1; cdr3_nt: TGTGCCAGCAGTCCCTGGGACAGCATAACATCCGAGCAGTACTTC; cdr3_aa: CASSPWDSITSEQYF
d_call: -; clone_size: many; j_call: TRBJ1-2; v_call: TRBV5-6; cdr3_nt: TGTGCCAGCAGCTCGGACGGTAACTATGGCTACACCTTC; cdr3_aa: CASSSDGNYGYTF
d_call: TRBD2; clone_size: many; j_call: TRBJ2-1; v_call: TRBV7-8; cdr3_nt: TGTGCCAGCAGCTTGATGGGGAGGCGGGAGAGTTCCTACAATGAGCAGTTCTTC; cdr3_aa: CASSLMGRRESSYNEQFF
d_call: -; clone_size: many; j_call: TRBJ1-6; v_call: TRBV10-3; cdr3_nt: TGTGCCATCAGTGAGGCAGAAAAGAGTTCACCCCTCCACTTT; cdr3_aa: CAISEAEKSSPLHF
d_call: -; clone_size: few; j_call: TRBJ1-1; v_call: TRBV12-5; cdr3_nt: TGTGCTAGCCGGGGGAACAATCAAGGGACTGAAGCTTTCTTT; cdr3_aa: CASRGNNQGTEAFF
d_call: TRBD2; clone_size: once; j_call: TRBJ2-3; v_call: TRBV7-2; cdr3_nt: TGTGCCAGCAGCCCTCGCTCCGGGACTAGCGGGGATACGCAGTATTTT; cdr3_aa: CASSPRSGTSGDTQYF
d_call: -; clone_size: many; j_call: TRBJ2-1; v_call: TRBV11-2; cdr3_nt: TGTGCCAGCAGCTTATTTTCGGCAAATGAGCAGTTCTTC; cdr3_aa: CASSLFSANEQFF
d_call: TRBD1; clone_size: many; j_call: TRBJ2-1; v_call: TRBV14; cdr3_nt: TGTGCCAGCAGCGCTACAGGGGCCCTTAAGTTCTTC; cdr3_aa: CASSATGALKFF
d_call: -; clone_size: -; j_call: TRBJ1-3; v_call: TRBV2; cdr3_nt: TGTGCCAGCAGTGTGGTAGCGGGAGGAAACACCATATATTTT; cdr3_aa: CASSVVAGGNTIYF
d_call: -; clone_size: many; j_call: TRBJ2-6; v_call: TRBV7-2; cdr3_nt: TGTGCCAGGCGAACTGGGGCCAACGTCCTGACTTTC; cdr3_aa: CARRTGANVLTF
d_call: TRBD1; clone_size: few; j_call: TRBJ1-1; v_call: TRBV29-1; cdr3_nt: TGCAGCGGGAAGGACAGGGGCCGGGCTAGTGAAGCTTTCTTT; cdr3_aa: CSGKDRGRASEAFF
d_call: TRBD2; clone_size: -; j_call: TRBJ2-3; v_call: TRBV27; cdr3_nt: TGTGCCAGCAGGCCCGCAACCCCAGCGGGAGCGGATACGCAGTATTTT; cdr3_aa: CASRPATPAGADTQYF
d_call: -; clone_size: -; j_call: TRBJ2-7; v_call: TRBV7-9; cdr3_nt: TGTGCCAGCGGCTTAGGGACGGAGTCAGGCGAGCAGTACTTC; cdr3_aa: CASGLGTESGEQYF
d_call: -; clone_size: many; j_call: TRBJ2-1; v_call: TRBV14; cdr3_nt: TGTGCCAGCAGCCCACAGCCGGGTTTCCATGAGCAGTTCTTC; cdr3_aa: CASSPQPGFHEQFF
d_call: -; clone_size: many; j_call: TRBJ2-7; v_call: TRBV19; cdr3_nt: TGTGCCAGTAGTAATCGGGGAACCGAGCAGTACTTC; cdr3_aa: CASSNRGTEQYF
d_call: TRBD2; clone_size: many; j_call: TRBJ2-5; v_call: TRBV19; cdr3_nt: TGTGCCAGTAGTACCAGGACTAGCGGGGTTAAAGAGACCCAGTACTTC; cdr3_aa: CASSTRTSGVKETQYF
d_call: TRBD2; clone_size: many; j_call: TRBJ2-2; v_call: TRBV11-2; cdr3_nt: TGTGCCAGCAGCCCCTTGCTAGCGGGAGGTTCCCTAAACACCGGGGAGCTGTTTTTT; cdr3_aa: CASSPLLAGGSLNTGELFF
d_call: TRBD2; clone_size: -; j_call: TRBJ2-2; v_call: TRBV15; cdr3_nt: TGTGCCACCAGCAGCCCATGGGAGCGGCTAGCGGGAGGCACCGGGGAGCTGTTTTTT; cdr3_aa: CATSSPWERLAGGTGELFF
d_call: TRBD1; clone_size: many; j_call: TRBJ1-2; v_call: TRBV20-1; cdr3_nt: TGCAGTGCTAGAGACCCCACCGGGCAGGGGGTCGGCTACACCTTC; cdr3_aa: CSARDPTGQGVGYTF
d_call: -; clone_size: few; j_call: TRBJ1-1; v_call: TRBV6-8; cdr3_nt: TGTGCCAGCAGTCCCCCCGGGATTGCCACTGAAGCTTTCTTT; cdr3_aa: CASSPPGIATEAFF
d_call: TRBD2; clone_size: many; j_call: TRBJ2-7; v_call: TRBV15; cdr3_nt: TGTGCCACCAGCAGAGATGCGGCTAGCGGTCGCGAGCAGTACTTC; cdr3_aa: CATSRDAASGREQYF
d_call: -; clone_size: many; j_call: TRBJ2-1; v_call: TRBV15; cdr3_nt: TGTGCCACCAGCAGAGATTTGATGGATCGCGAGCAGTTCTTC; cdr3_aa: CATSRDLMDREQFF
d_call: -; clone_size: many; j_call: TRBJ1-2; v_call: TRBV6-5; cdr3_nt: TGTGCCAGCAGTTACTCGGGAGGGAACTATGGCTACACCTTC; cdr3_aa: CASSYSGGNYGYTF
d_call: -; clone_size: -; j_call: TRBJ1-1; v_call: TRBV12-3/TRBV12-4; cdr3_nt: TGTGCCAGCAGCTTCCTAAACTCGGGGGTGGGAGACACTGAAGCTTTCTTT; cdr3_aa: CASSFLNSGVGDTEAFF
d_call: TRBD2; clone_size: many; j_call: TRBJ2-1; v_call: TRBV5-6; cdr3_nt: TGTGCCAGCGCACCCCCGGGAGGGCCCTACAATGAGCAGTTCTTC; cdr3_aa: CASAPPGGPYNEQFF
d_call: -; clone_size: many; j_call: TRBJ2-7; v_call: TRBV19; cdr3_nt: TGTGCCAGTAGTATAGATCTATCCAGGGGCAACGAGCAGTACTTC; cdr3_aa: CASSIDLSRGNEQYF
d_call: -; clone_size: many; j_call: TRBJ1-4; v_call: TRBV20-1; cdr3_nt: TGCAGTGCTTTCTCACGGACCGATGAAAAACTGTTTTTT; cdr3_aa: CSAFSRTDEKLFF
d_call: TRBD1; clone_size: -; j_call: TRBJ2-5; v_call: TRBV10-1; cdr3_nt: TGCGCCAGCGAGGAGACAGGGATGCAGGAGACCCAGTACTTC; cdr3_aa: CASEETGMQETQYF
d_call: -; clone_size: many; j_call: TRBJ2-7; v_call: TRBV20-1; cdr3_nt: TGCAGTGCTAGAGAAATGACCAGACTAGAGCAGTACTTC; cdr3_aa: CSAREMTRLEQYF
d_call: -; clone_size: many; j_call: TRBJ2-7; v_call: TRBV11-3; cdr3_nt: TGTGCCAGCAGCTTAGATCGATTCGGGAGAAGCTCGTACTTC; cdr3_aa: CASSLDRFGRSSYF
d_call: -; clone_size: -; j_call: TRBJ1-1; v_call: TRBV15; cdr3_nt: TGTGCCACCAGCAGAGATAAGCGGAGGAACACTGAAGCTTTCTTT; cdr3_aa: CATSRDKRRNTEAFF